The source of this T cell receptor (beta chain) is a study of blood T cell repertoires in COVID-19. The wider study: Sites across the United States, Italy and Spain contributed samples from acute and convalescent COVID-19. T cells, B-cell-depleted T cells, or PBMCs provided the cDNA or gDNA that served as material.

Losses at the gene ends were 4 bases for V and 5 bases for J; bases not matched to a gene: 9. Germline V gene sequence: CDR1 SGDLS, CDR2 YYNGEE. The CDR3 has 16 amino acids. Authors' analysis steps: Reference gene primer amplification gave estimated nucleated cell counts. The method was immunoSEQ multiplex PCR; TCRdb's version includes in-frame clones alone and lacks a portion of them. V and J calls and clone size are given by that table; D and trimming were obtained from the DNA. Found here are approximately 120,000 clones, less than 90% of them singletons; the top ten hold 15% to 20%. This chain links TRBV9 with TRBJ1-6; 7 bases align to TRBD1. This receptor was obtained from a woman in her sixties or seventies with acute or convalescent COVID-19. The specimen sequenced was peripheral blood. The CDR3 loop reads CASSLGQAKNNSPLHF. The CDR3 coding sequence is TGTGCCAGCAGCCTTGGACAGGCGAAAAATAATTCACCCCTCCACTTT.